Listed here are 10 T cell receptor beta chains from one sample, sequenced in a study of cytomegalovirus exposure and HLA in healthy donors. Primers for the PCR totalled 60 Vbeta and 13 Jbeta. This table comes from immunoSEQ multiplex PCR, and its TCRdb copy is limited to in-frame clones, with some not included. The sample holds 150,000 to 200,000 clones, 60% to 80% seen once. The material sequenced was PBMCs. These receptors were obtained from a man aged 50-59 years in good health and CMV-seropositive.

The gene calls are TRBV4-2 and TRBJ2-1; 12 bases line up with TRBD1. The CDR3 length is 14 residues. In germline, CDR1 is LGHNA, CDR2 YNFKEQ. With V trimmed by 4 bases and J by 6 bases, 1 base remained unmatched. CDR3 amino acids: CASSRDRGLNEQFF. In DNA form, the CDR3 reads TGTGCCAGCAGCCGGGACAGGGGGCTCAATGAGCAGTTCTTC.

The chain has TRBV5-4 and TRBJ2-7, with TRBD1 matching over 7 bases. This CDR3 comprises 14 residues. Germline CDR1 SGHNT, CDR2 YYREEE (reference sequence). The V and J ends lost 4 bases and 1 base, in that order; junction bases with no gene match: 5. As DNA, the CDR3 is TGTGCCAGCAGCCCACCGGGACAGTCCTACGAGCAGTACGTC. It codes for CASSPPGQSYEQYV.

This chain connects TRBV6-5 to TRBJ1-2; no clear D gene. V lost 5 bases and J lost 8, with 12 bases in between. From germline, CDR1 is MNHEY and CDR2 SVGAGI. The CDR3 sequence is 12 residues long. The CDR3 sequence is CASSDEGRGYTF. CDR3 DNA: TGTGCCAGCAGTGACGAGGGTAGGGGCTACACCTTC.

The chain couples TRBV4-3 to TRBJ2-7, with 9 bases lining up with TRBD2. The CDR3 loop spans 15 amino acids. V lost 1 base to trimming and J lost 3 bases; unmatched junction nucleotides: 4. CDR1 and CDR2 (germline): LGHNA, YSLEER. CDR3 sequence: CASSQASSGDYEQYF. DNA for the CDR3: TGCGCCAGCAGCCAAGCTTCTAGCGGGGACTACGAGCAGTACTTC.

The genes are TRBV7-2 and TRBJ2-3, with 10 bases matching TRBD1. The V gene's germline CDR1 is SGHTA and CDR2 FQGNSA. The CDR3 loop spans 15 amino acids. V lost 5 bases to trimming and J lost 3 bases; unmatched junction nucleotides: 5. The CDR3 loop reads CASSRDRGRTDTQYF. CDR3 DNA: TGTGCCAGCAGCCGCGACAGGGGGCGAACAGATACGCAGTATTTT.

J is TRBJ2-6 and V is TRBV19; 7 nucleotides align to TRBD1. The V segment lost 4 bases and the J segment 4 bases; nucleotides outside the gene matches: 4. The germline gives CDR1 LNHDA, CDR2 SQIVND (reference sequence). There are 15 residues in the CDR3. CDR3 DNA: TGTGCCAGTAGTACACAGGGGTCCGGGGCCAACGTCCTGACTTTC. It is translated as CASSTQGSGANVLTF. The full variable domain, completed using reference TRBV19 and TRBJ2-6, is DGGITQSPKYLFRKEGQNVTLSCEQNLNHDAMYWYRQDPGQGLRLIYYSQIVNDFQKGDIAEGYSVSREKKESFPLTVTSAQKNPTAFYLCASSTQGSGANVLTFGAGSRLTVL.

This sequence joins TRBV5-5 and TRBJ1-5; 7 bases agree with TRBD1. The ends lost 0 bases at V and 6 bases at J; junction bases unmatched: 6. The CDR3 has 15 residues. Germline V gene data show CDR1 as SGHKS and CDR2 as YYEKEE (reference sequence). For the CDR3, the DNA is TGTGCCAGCAGCTTGGCAGGGGGGTATTCTCAGCCCCAGCATTTT. Residues: CASSLAGGYSQPQHF.

The chain carries TRBV6-1 and TRBJ1-5; D unclear. The CDR3 loop spans 13 amino acids. V was trimmed by 8 bases and J by 9 bases, leaving 17 bases between them. Germline-derived CDR1 and CDR2 are MNHNS and SASEGT. The CDR3 spells CASGQDSLRPQHF. The CDR3 DNA reads TGTGCCAGCGGCCAGGACTCCCTCCGGCCCCAGCATTTT.

The V call is TRBV28, the J call TRBJ2-2; perhaps TRBD2 as D (6 bases). Germline CDR1 and CDR2: MDHEN and SYDVKM. V lost 6 bases, J lost 5 bases, and 16 bases lay in between. CDR3 length equals 15 residues. As DNA, the CDR3 is TGTGCCAGCAGCGGAGGGACTTCTCCTACCGGGGAGCTGTTTTTT. Translated: CASSGGTSPTGELFF.

The rearrangement links TRBV28 to TRBJ1-6; D might be TRBD1 (5 bases). Germline V gives CDR1 MDHEN, CDR2 SYDVKM. CDR3 size: 15 residues. V was shortened by 7 bases and J by 0 bases, with 10 bases between the two germline ends. Here the CDR3 DNA reads TGTGCCAGCACGTACAGGAGCTCCTATAATTCACCCCTCCACTTT. This codes for CASTYRSSYNSPLHF.